The next 26 T cell receptor beta chains were all read from a single sample in a study of PD-L1 blockade in urothelial cancer. This table comes from immunoSEQ multiplex PCR, and its TCRdb copy is limited to in-frame clones, with some not included. The sample holds approximately 55,000 clones; about 86% are singletons and the top ten take around 22%. Sample time point: pretreatment peripheral blood. Sequenced material: PBMCs, taken around atezolizumab (anti-PD-L1) treatment. Source of these receptors: a man between 60 and 75 years old with urothelial cancer.

The chain has TRBV18 and TRBJ2-3, with TRBD2 identical over 10 bases. After removal of 0 bases from V and 0 bases from J, the junction contained 6 bases not matched to a gene. This CDR3 region has 18 residues. Germline lookup yields CDR1 KGHSH and CDR2 LQKENI. For the CDR3, the DNA is TGTGCCAGCTCACCACCGGAGCGGGGGGGCCTGAGCACAGATACGCAGTATTTT. Its protein is CASSPPERGGLSTDTQYF.

This clone was found once. CDR3 region: CASSPGGNSGNTIYF. CDR3 in DNA: TGCGCCAGCAGCCCGGGGGGTAACTCTGGAAACACCATATATTTT. The gene calls are TRBV5-1 and TRBJ1-3; TRBD1 is a possible D gene (5 bases). Per germline, CDR1 SGHRS and CDR2 YFSETQ. V was clipped by 4 bases and J by 0 bases, with 11 bases between them. The CDR3 totals 15 residues.

The chain carries TRBV6-5 and TRBJ2-4; D is undetermined. The V gene's germline CDR1 is MNHEY and CDR2 SVGAGI. V was shortened by 8 bases and J by 1 base, with 15 bases between the two germline ends. This CDR3 is 15 amino acids long. CDR3 loop: CASALAGLAKNIQYF. Written as DNA, the CDR3 is TGTGCCAGCGCGTTAGCCGGGTTGGCCAAAAACATTCAGTACTTC.

The genes are TRBV6-1 and TRBJ1-6, with D perhaps matching TRBD1 (6 bases). The CDR3 is 15 residues long. Germline lookup yields CDR1 MNHNS and CDR2 SASEGT. V shed 6 bases and J shed 4 bases, with 13 bases lying between them. CDR3 residues: CASRGARGYNSPLHF. DNA of the CDR3: TGTGCCAGCAGGGGAGCCAGGGGTTATAATTCACCCCTCCACTTT.

This chain's CDR3 is CASSFGQGGYTF. The CDR3 DNA is TGTGCCAGCAGCTTTGGACAGGGTGGCTACACCTTC. The chain employs TRBV7-2 and TRBJ1-2; 8 nucleotides line up with TRBD1. Germline CDR1 is SGHTA and CDR2 is FQGNSA. Trimming removed 3 bases from V and 7 bases from J; junction bases left unmatched: 1. CDR3 size: 12 residues.

This chain links TRBV5-1 with TRBJ2-1; 12 nucleotides line up with TRBD2. Germline CDR1 reads SGHRS; CDR2 reads YFSETQ. The V and J ends lost 4 bases and 4 bases, in that order; junction bases with no gene match: 6. This CDR3 has 16 residues. CDR3: CASSAETSGRYNEQFF. The CDR3 DNA reads as TGCGCCAGCAGCGCAGAGACTAGCGGGAGATACAATGAGCAGTTCTTC.

This clone was counted once. CDR3 loop: CAWNRGTDTQYF. Written as DNA, the CDR3 is TGTGCCTGGAACCGGGGCACAGATACGCAGTATTTT. This chain uses TRBV30 with TRBJ2-3; no clear D gene. CDR3 size: 12 residues. Germline CDR1 is GTSNPN and CDR2 is SVGIG (reference sequence). Trimming took 4 bases from V and 1 from J, leaving 6 bases between them.

The chain joins TRBV7-6 to TRBJ2-5; D is possibly TRBD1 (7 bases). The CDR3 consists of 17 residues. CDR1 and CDR2 from the germline V gene are SGHVS and FNYEAQ. V lost 6 bases and J 1 base, leaving 21 bases between the germline ends. The CDR3 is CASRRRRGQPFQETQYF. The DNA for the CDR3 is TGTGCCAGCAGGCGACGGAGGGGGCAGCCCTTCCAAGAGACCCAGTACTTC.

This clone was seen ten or more times. This chain connects TRBV27 to TRBJ1-3; the D is unclear. Between the trimmed V and J ends, which lost 6 bases and 0 bases, there was a span of 6 bases. CDR3 length: 13 amino acids. In germline, CDR1 is MNHEY, CDR2 SMNVEV (reference sequence). In DNA, the CDR3 is TGTGCCAGCAGATCAGGCTCTGGAAACACCATATATTTT. This encodes CASRSGSGNTIYF.

The chain has TRBV28 and TRBJ2-5; D is possibly TRBD2 (6 bases). With 4 bases removed from V and 3 bases from J, the gap between germline ends came to 12 bases. The CDR3 has 14 amino acids. Germline CDR1 and CDR2: MDHEN and SYDVKM. The CDR3 DNA follows: TGTGCCAGCAGTTCCCTGGGCGGGGAAGAGACCCAGTACTTC. Amino acids: CASSSLGGEETQYF. Full variable domain (remainder filled in from reference TRBV28 and TRBJ2-5): DVKVTQSSRYLVKRTGEKVFLECVQDMDHENMFWYRQDPGLGLRLIYFSYDVKMKEKGDIPEGYSVSREKKERFSLILESASTNQTSMYLCASSSLGGEETQYFGPGTRLLVL.

This clone was found a few times. The chain combines TRBV10-3 with TRBJ2-5, with D hard to call. The CDR3 is 14 amino acids. The germline CDR1 and CDR2 sequences are ENHRY and SYGVKD. V lost 5 bases and J lost 0, with 10 bases in between. The CDR3 sequence: CAISPWRNQETQYF. DNA of the CDR3: TGTGCCATCAGTCCGTGGCGGAACCAAGAGACCCAGTACTTC.

This sequence joins TRBV19 and TRBJ1-5; weak D call: TRBD1 (5 bases). This CDR3 has 16 amino acids. Germline CDR1 reads LNHDA; CDR2 reads SQIVND (reference sequence). With 5 bases removed from V and 4 bases from J, the gap between germline ends came to 18 bases. CDR3 coding DNA: TGTGCCAGTAGTCCCCGAACCGACAGACCAAATCAGCCCCAGCATTTT. Translating it yields CASSPRTDRPNQPQHF.

V usage is TRBV5-1 and J usage is TRBJ2-1; TRBD2 might be the D (6 bases). Trimming took 4 bases from V and 2 from J, leaving 19 bases between them. There are 17 residues in the CDR3. Germline V lookup: CDR1 SGHRS, CDR2 YFSETQ. CDR3 sequence (DNA): TGCGCCAGCAGCCCTCGGGGTGGGCAGCGGGCCTACAATGAGCAGTTCTTC. This translates into CASSPRGGQRAYNEQFF.

The chain employs TRBV5-1 and TRBJ2-1, with 7 bases aligning to TRBD2. Germline V CDR1 and CDR2: SGHRS, YFSETQ. The CDR3 length is 15 residues. The J segment lost 4 bases and the V segment lost 4 bases, leaving 8 bases of the junction unmatched. Here the CDR3 reads CASSEVGGAYNEQFF. In DNA, the CDR3 is TGCGCCAGCAGCGAGGTGGGAGGGGCGTACAATGAGCAGTTCTTC.

The rearrangement uses TRBV18 and TRBJ2-3; 9 positions agree with TRBD2. V lost 2 bases and J lost 2; bases outside the gene matches: 5. The CDR3 consists of 16 residues. Germline V gives CDR1 KGHSH, CDR2 LQKENI. CDR3 residues: CASSPVPSGVTDTQYF. CDR3 in DNA: TGTGCCAGCTCACCAGTCCCTAGCGGGGTCACAGATACGCAGTATTTT.

CDR3 DNA sequence: TGTGCCAGCAGCTTGTTCGGCGGACAGACGTACGAGCAGTACTTC. Protein product: CASSLFGGQTYEQYF. The rearrangement joins TRBV5-5 to TRBJ2-7, with D possibly matching TRBD1 (6 bases). The CDR3 loop spans 15 amino acids. CDR1 is SGHKS and CDR2 is YYEKEE in the germline V gene (reference sequence). Trimming stripped 1 base from V and 4 bases from J, with 15 bases between. Supplemented by reference TRBV5-5 and TRBJ2-7, the full variable domain reads DAGVTQSPTHLIKTRGQQVTLRCSPISGHKSVSWYQQVLGQGPQFIFQYYEKEERGRGNFPDRFSARQFPNYSSELNVNALLLGDSALYLCASSLFGGQTYEQYFGPGTRLTVT.

The chain is built from TRBV5-4 and TRBJ2-4; the D gene is possibly TRBD2 (5 bases). Germline CDR1 is SGHNT and CDR2 is YYREEE (reference sequence). The CDR3 runs to 14 residues. V dropped 4 bases and J dropped 2 bases, with 10 bases sitting between them. CDR3 loop: CASSDTSTKNIQYF. The CDR3, as DNA: TGTGCCAGCAGCGACACTAGTACCAAAAACATTCAGTACTTC.

There are a few counts of this clone. This chain joins TRBV19 and TRBJ1-5; the D gene is possibly TRBD1 (5 bases). This CDR3 comprises 16 residues. V was trimmed by 7 bases and J by 4 bases, leaving 20 bases between them. Germline CDR1 LNHDA, CDR2 SQIVND (reference sequence). CDR3 DNA: TGTGCCAGTACCGATAGGGGCAGGGCGGTGAATCAGCCCCAGCATTTT. Translation gives CASTDRGRAVNQPQHF.

The CDR3 here is CASSLGGQPGQPQHF. The CDR3 DNA follows: TGTGCCAGCAGCTTAGGGGGACAGCCGGGTCAGCCCCAGCATTTT. This rearrangement joins TRBV7-2 to TRBJ1-5; 7 bases match TRBD1. Germline V lookup: CDR1 SGHTA, CDR2 FQGNSA. The length of the CDR3 is 15 residues. The V gene end was trimmed by 1 base and the J gene end by 6 bases; junction bases not matched to a gene: 6.

This chain links TRBV5-1 with TRBJ2-7; TRBD2 matches at 12 bases. Germline V CDR1 and CDR2: SGHRS, YFSETQ. The CDR3 spans 15 residues. V dropped 4 bases and J dropped 6; count of bases not matched to a gene: 8. In DNA form, the CDR3 reads TGCGCCAGCAGCAGCCTAGCGGGAGGGTCTGGCGAGCAGTACTTC. Translating it yields CASSSLAGGSGEQYF.

This clone has only a few counts. The rearrangement links TRBV30 to TRBJ1-1; D not certain. Per germline, CDR1 GTSNPN and CDR2 SVGIG (reference sequence). The length of the CDR3 is 13 residues. DNA for the CDR3: TGTGCTTATGAGAGGTACCTGAACACTGAAGCTTTCTTT. Amino acid sequence: CAYERYLNTEAFF.

Of note for this clone: Its ends do not fully match the called genes, so a read error is possible. CDR3 nucleotides: TGTACCAGCGGACAGGGGGGCAATCAGCCCCAGCATTTT. Its protein product is CTSGQGGNQPQHF. The chain employs TRBV6-5 and TRBJ1-5; 10 nucleotides align to TRBD1. The germline gives CDR1 MNHEY, CDR2 SVGAGI. The CDR3 is 13 residues long.

This chain connects TRBV6-5 to TRBJ2-2; 8 nucleotides line up with TRBD1. The CDR3 totals 14 residues. Germline CDR1 MNHEY, CDR2 SVGAGI. Trimming removed 5 bases from V and 7 bases from J; junction bases left unmatched: 6. The CDR3 DNA follows: TGTGCCAGCAGTGTAAGCGACAGGGGCGGGGAGCTGTTTTTT. Protein sequence: CASSVSDRGGELFF.

The V and J genes are TRBV29-1 and TRBJ2-7; TRBD1 agrees at 8 bases. The length of the CDR3 is 11 residues. CDR1 and CDR2 from the germline V gene are SQVTM and ANQGSEA. V lost 7 bases to trimming and J lost 3 bases; unmatched junction nucleotides: 2. CDR3 bases: TGCAGCGGAGGACAGGGCTACGAGCAGTACTTC. It translates to CSGGQGYEQYF.

The chain employs TRBV5-6 and TRBJ2-3; 11 bases fit TRBD1. There are 16 residues in the CDR3. Germline V gene lookup returns CDR1 SGHDT and CDR2 YYEEEE. The J segment lost 5 bases and the V segment lost 4 bases, leaving 9 bases of the junction unmatched. CDR3 loop: CASSRVPGQGEDTQYF. DNA of the CDR3: TGTGCCAGCAGCCGCGTCCCGGGACAGGGGGAAGATACGCAGTATTTT. The full variable domain, in which reference TRBV5-6 and TRBJ2-3 provide the parts outside the CDR3, is DAGVTQSPTHLIKTRGQQVTLRCSPKSGHDTVSWYQQALGQGPQFIFQYYEEEERQRGNFPDRFSGHQFPNYSSELNVNALLLGDSALYLCASSRVPGQGEDTQYFGPGTRLTVL.

Here the CDR3 DNA reads TGTGCCAGCAGCCCTGCCATTCAGGGGCCCTACGAGCAGTACTTC. Protein product: CASSPAIQGPYEQYF. The chain joins TRBV7-9 to TRBJ2-7, with a tentative D call TRBD1 (6 bases). Per germline, CDR1 SEHNR and CDR2 FQNEAQ (reference sequence). This CDR3 has 15 residues. Trimming cost V 5 bases and J 2 bases, with 16 bases left between them.